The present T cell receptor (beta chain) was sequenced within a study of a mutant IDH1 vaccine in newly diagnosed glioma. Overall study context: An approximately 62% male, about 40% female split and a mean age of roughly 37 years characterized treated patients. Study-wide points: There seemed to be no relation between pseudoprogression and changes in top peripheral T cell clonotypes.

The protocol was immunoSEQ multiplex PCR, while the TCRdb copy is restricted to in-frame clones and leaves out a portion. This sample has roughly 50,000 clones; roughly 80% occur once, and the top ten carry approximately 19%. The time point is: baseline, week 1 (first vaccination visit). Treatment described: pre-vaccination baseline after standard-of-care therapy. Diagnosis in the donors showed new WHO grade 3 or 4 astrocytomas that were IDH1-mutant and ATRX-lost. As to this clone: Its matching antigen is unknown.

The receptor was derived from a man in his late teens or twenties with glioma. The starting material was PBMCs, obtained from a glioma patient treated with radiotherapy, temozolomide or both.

Here the CDR3 reads CASSQDIPGLGVQYF. For the CDR3, the DNA is TGCGCCAGCAGCCAAGACATTCCCGGACTGGGTGTGCAGTACTTC. The gene calls are TRBV4-1 and TRBJ2-7; possibly TRBD2 for D (5 bases). With 0 bases removed from V and 9 bases from J, the gap between germline ends came to 18 bases. CDR1 is MGHRA, CDR2 YSYEKL, per germline. The CDR3 has 15 amino acids.